This paragraph reports one T cell receptor (beta chain). In this sample, this clonotype turned up a few times. Its recognized antigen is unknown. Base qualities are not at hand, and no much larger clone is one base apart. Library preparation used 5' RACE. Sequenced using a NextSeq 500. The TCR library protocol attached unique molecular identifiers to individual cDNA molecules to correct for sequencing error and PCR bias. Both TCR alpha and beta chains were sequenced, and tight co-correlation was observed between alpha and beta sequence abundances in each sample. The paper's processing steps were these. Decombinator V4 was used to annotate the V gene, J gene and CDR3 of the TCR sequences. TCRs were defined as expanded if a significant change between any two time points was detected under a Poisson model with p below 0.0001. TCR abundances were normalised to the total number of TCRs sequenced in each sample and reported as counts per million. MAIT TCRs were defined by TRAV1-2 paired with TRAJ12, TRAJ20 or TRAJ33, and iNKT TCRs by TRAV10 paired with TRAJ18. VDJdb, accessed 1 November 2021, was searched for CMV, EBV and SARS-CoV-2 annotated TCRs, with TCRs annotated for multiple antigens excluded. The public reads were quality trimmed at Q25 with fastp and then assembled into clones with MiXCR by TCRdb, keeping productive beta chains. A single entry per CDR3 protein holds the most common genes and DNA from its merged rows. The V and J calls and clone size are TCRdb's, not the authors'. The sample table holds about 77,000 distinct CDR3 sequences, of which approximately 12% were seen once. The ten top clones hold roughly a sixth of the sample.

The germline V gene yields SGHTA for CDR1 and FQGNSA for CDR2. V is cut by 2 bases and J by 7 bases, and the space between the germline ends is 12 bases. The CDR3 holds 15 amino acids from the cysteine to the phenylalanine. The CDR3 DNA has 45 bases and is translated from base 1. This sample is part of a study of early T cells in non-severe SARS-CoV-2 infection (dated by TCRdb to about 2021). Turning to the overall study: TCR sequencing used bulk RNA from unsorted whole blood, so alpha and beta chains could not be paired.

This was a case-control study nested in a cohort of healthcare workers in London, UK, who had nasopharyngeal swab PCR tests and blood samples taken every week. Healthcare workers were recruited between 23 and 31 March 2020, during the week of the UK lockdown, and were followed weekly for up to roughly 16 weeks. Study-wide findings and limitations: VDJdb matching was skewed toward anti-spike CD8 responses, so virus-specific expansions were likely underestimated and private and CD4 specificities were missed.

The V and J genes are TRBV7-2 and TRBJ1-6; TRBD1 is possibly the D segment (6 matching bases). The material was whole blood, obtained at baseline. The receptor was isolated from an adult who was a healthcare worker with PCR-confirmed SARS-CoV-2 infection or an uninfected control (not recorded which). The donor label of this sample is uncertain. The DNA sequence is given as TGTGCCAGCAGCTTACTGTCAGGGGTCAATTCACCCCTCCACTTT. Translated, this is CASSLLSGVNSPLHF.